These 15 T cell receptor beta chains share one sample of origin, sequenced in a study of cytomegalovirus exposure and HLA in healthy donors (TCRdb year 2017). Libraries were prepared through the immunoSEQ multiplex PCR assay. The multiplex PCR relied on a mix of 60 forward primers for TCR Vbeta segments and 13 reverse primers for TCR Jbeta segments. The table was pulled from immuneACCESS by TCRdb, which kept in-frame rearrangements only. Such tables lose some clones; where checked, under half of the loss comes from unresolved V genes, and the rest has no known cause. The sample table shows around 160,000 clones, and 60% to 85% are seen once. About 3% of the sample is taken by the ten largest. Sequenced material: PBMCs. The receptors here all came from a man aged 40-49 years in good health and CMV-seropositive.

The chain employs TRBV28 and TRBJ2-7; 8 bases map to TRBD2. CDR3 size: 14 residues. With 7 bases clipped from V and 1 base from J, the junction kept 6 bases outside the gene matches. Per germline, CDR1 MDHEN and CDR2 SYDVKM. The chain's CDR3 is CASKHSGISYEQYF. Here the CDR3 DNA reads TGTGCCAGCAAACATAGCGGGATTTCCTACGAGCAGTACTTC.

The chain uses TRBV7-2 and TRBJ2-4; 9 bases fit TRBD2. Germline V gene data show CDR1 as SGHTA and CDR2 as FQGNSA. The CDR3 spans 16 residues. Unmatched junction bases numbered 10, after V lost 1 base and J lost 9 bases. The CDR3 sequence: CASSLGAGGPSGIQYF. In DNA, the CDR3 is TGTGCCAGCAGCTTAGGGGCGGGAGGGCCGTCGGGCATTCAGTACTTC.

Worth noting for this clone: An end of the junction differs from the germline gene, which may be a read error. This sample also contains other DNA sequences that code for the same CDR3. The genes are TRBV7-2 and TRBJ1-2, with TRBD1 as a possible D gene (6 bases). Germline V gene sequence: CDR1 SGHTA, CDR2 FQGNSA. This CDR3 comprises 14 residues. The CDR3 here is CASSLSAQGGGYTF. The DNA for the CDR3 is TGTGCCAGTAGCTTATCCGCACAGGGCGGCGGCTACACCTTC.

As concerns this clone: Germline and junction disagree at one end, which may indicate a read error. The chain carries TRBV7-9 and TRBJ1-4; the match to TRBD1 covers 8 bases. The CDR3 has 16 residues. Germline CDR1 reads SEHNR; CDR2 reads FQNEAQ (reference sequence). CDR3 residues: CSSTSLTGTGNEKLFF. The CDR3 DNA reads TGTTCCAGCACTAGCCTTACCGGGACAGGCAATGAAAAACTGTTTTTT.

The gene calls are TRBV2 and TRBJ2-1; TRBD2 agrees at 9 bases. Germline V lookup: CDR1 SNHLY, CDR2 FYNNEI. The length of the CDR3 is 16 residues. V lost 3 bases to trimming and J lost 0 bases; unmatched junction nucleotides: 3. The CDR3 nucleotides read TGTGCCAGCAGTGAGGGAGCGGGGGGCTCCTACAATGAGCAGTTCTTC. It specifies CASSEGAGGSYNEQFF.

The chain joins TRBV4-2 to TRBJ2-7, with a possible D match to TRBD2 (6 bases). V was clipped by 1 base and J by 2 bases, with 12 bases between them. Germline V gives CDR1 LGHNA, CDR2 YNFKEQ. This CDR3 is built from 15 residues. CDR3 nucleotide sequence: TGTGCCAGCAGCCAAGTTCGCGGGGCCACCTACGAGCAGTACTTC. Its translation is CASSQVRGATYEQYF.

The rearrangement uses TRBV11-3 and TRBJ2-3, with D unclear. In germline, CDR1 is SGHNT, CDR2 YENEEA. The CDR3 is 14 amino acids. V lost 5 bases, J lost 0 bases, and 9 bases lay in between. The DNA of the CDR3 is TGTGCCAGCAGCCAGAGGCTCAGCACAGATACGCAGTATTTT. Amino acid sequence: CASSQRLSTDTQYF.

This sequence joins TRBV28 and TRBJ1-3; possible D gene TRBD1, 5 bases. In germline, CDR1 is MDHEN, CDR2 SYDVKM. The CDR3 spans 12 residues. V was cut by 4 bases and J by 9 bases, with 10 bases left in between. CDR3 protein: CASSSLGGTIYF. CDR3 DNA sequence: TGTGCCAGCAGTTCTCTGGGGGGCACCATATATTTT.

The V and J genes are TRBV7-9 and TRBJ2-5, with 8 bases lining up with TRBD2. Germline values: CDR1 SEHNR, CDR2 FQNEAQ (reference sequence). Trimming at V came to 5 bases and at J to 6 bases, leaving 11 bases not matched to a gene. The CDR3 length is 15 residues. CDR3 region: CASSPGAGGTKTQYF. Here the CDR3 DNA reads TGTGCCAGCAGCCCCGGGGCGGGAGGCACGAAGACCCAGTACTTC.

The chain recombines TRBV19 with TRBJ2-1; 9 nucleotides line up with TRBD2. With 9 bases clipped from V and 6 bases from J, the junction kept 18 bases outside the gene matches. There are 17 residues in the CDR3. Germline lookup yields CDR1 LNHDA and CDR2 SQIVND (reference sequence). The CDR3 DNA is TGTGCCAGCAAAAACTCACCAACTAGCGGGTCTTTCAATGAGCAGTTCTTC. It specifies CASKNSPTSGSFNEQFF.

Worth noting for this clone: Different DNA sequences within this sample yield the same CDR3. This sequence joins TRBV5-4 and TRBJ1-1, with 7 bases aligning to TRBD1. Germline loops: CDR1 SGHNT, CDR2 YYREEE (reference sequence). Trimming cost V 3 bases and J 1 base; bases outside gene matches: 15. CDR3 length: 18 amino acids. The CDR3 DNA reads TGTGCCAGCAGCTGGTTAATTGCTCGGACAGGCAAGAACACTGAAGCTTTCTTT. Protein sequence: CASSWLIARTGKNTEAFF. The variable domain in full, with the rest retrieved from reference TRBV5-4 and TRBJ1-1, is ETGVTQSPTHLIKTRGQQVTLRCSSQSGHNTVSWYQQALGQGPQFIFQYYREEENGRGNFPPRFSGLQFPNYSSELNVNALELDDSALYLCASSWLIARTGKNTEAFFGQGTRLTVV.

This chain links TRBV7-9 with TRBJ2-1; tentatively, D is TRBD2 (6 bases). V was clipped by 6 bases and J by 10 bases, with 13 bases between them. Germline CDR1 reads SEHNR; CDR2 reads FQNEAQ (reference sequence). This CDR3 is 12 amino acids long. The CDR3 bases are TGTGCCAGCAGGGATCTAGGGAGGGAGCAGTTCTTC. Its protein is CASRDLGREQFF. Together with reference TRBV7-9 and TRBJ2-1, the CDR3 gives the full variable domain: DTGVSQNPRHKITKRGQNVTFRCDPISEHNRLYWYRQTLGQGPEFLTYFQNEAQLEKSRLLSDRFSAERPKGSFSTLEIQRTEQGDSAMYLCASRDLGREQFFGPGTRLTVL.

V and J are TRBV7-7 and TRBJ2-1; 8 bases map to TRBD1. Trimming cost V 5 bases and J 7 bases; bases outside gene matches: 7. The CDR3 is 14 amino acids. From germline, CDR1 is SSHAT and CDR2 FNYEAQ (reference sequence). The CDR3 is CASSPRGQGNEQFF. DNA for the CDR3: TGTGCCAGCAGCCCGCGCGGACAGGGAAATGAGCAGTTCTTC.

The chain uses TRBV7-2 and TRBJ1-1, with TRBD1 as a possible D gene (5 bases). The germline CDR1 and CDR2 sequences are SGHTA and FQGNSA. V lost 0 bases to trimming and J lost 9 bases, with 14 bases between them. This CDR3 region has 14 residues. CDR3 in amino acids: CASSLALMGGQAFF. The CDR3 nucleotides are TGTGCCAGCAGCTTAGCTCTTATGGGGGGACAAGCTTTCTTT.

The V and J genes are TRBV27 and TRBJ2-5; no clear D gene. Germline-derived CDR1 and CDR2 are MNHEY and SMNVEV (reference sequence). Trimming cost V 9 bases and J 0 bases, with 11 bases left between them. The CDR3 contains 13 residues. CDR3 sequence: CASGTSHQETQYF. The CDR3 nucleotides are TGTGCCAGTGGTACCAGTCACCAAGAGACCCAGTACTTC.